The rows below give T cell receptor beta chains drawn from one sample of a study of CD8+CD57+ T cells in acquired aplastic anemia. TCRdb independently ran MiXCR on the reads; one entry per CDR3 protein. The table includes 250,000 to 300,000 distinct CDR3 sequences, around 60% detected once. The sample taken for sequencing was sorted CD4+, CD8+, or CD8+CD57+ T cells (not recorded which) from PBMCs. The receptor set was obtained from a human donor with severe aplastic anemia or a healthy control (not recorded which). Each CDR3 is given without its conserved first and last residue. D genes are given only for firm matches.

J gene,D gene,CDR3 length,V gene,CDR3 protein
TRBJ2-1,TRBD1,13,TRBV9,ATSRDRGSYSEQF
TRBJ2-3,.,14,TRBV7-9,ASSLGDPGKADTQY
TRBJ2-5,.,11,TRBV7-3,ASSLDDRETQY
TRBJ1-3,.,11,TRBV19,ASRSSSGNTIY
TRBJ1-2,.,14,TRBV7-9,ASSESPGGFNYGYT
TRBJ2-3,TRBD2,14,TRBV20-1,SARITSGGATDTQY
TRBJ1-4,TRBD1,11,TRBV29-1,SVDRVLDEKLF
TRBJ2-7,.,13,TRBV9,ASSVWAQGGYEQY
TRBJ2-2,TRBD2,12,TRBV29-1,SAVGGLNTGELS
TRBJ1-1,TRBD1,15,TRBV2,ASSRDRTLLSNTEAF
TRBJ1-2,.,13,TRBV14,ASSQVGHAGNGYT
TRBJ1-4,TRBD1,14,TRBV25-1,ASSGFRQGSARKLF
TRBJ1-6,TRBD1,13,TRBV19,ASSLQGLDNSPLH
TRBJ1-1,.,12,TRBV7-2,ASSLGPGVIEAF
TRBJ1-1,.,14,TRBV7-6,ASSPDSFDMNTEAF
TRBJ2-3,TRBD2,13,TRBV12-3/TRBV12-4,ASSFRGGPTDTQY
TRBJ2-1,TRBD2,16,TRBV7-8,ASSLGLLGLAGGYEQF
TRBJ1-6,.,14,TRBV18,ASSPPFGTGNSPLH
TRBJ1-2,.,14,TRBV7-6,ASSTDRVRGNYGYT
TRBJ2-3,.,15,TRBV4-1,ASSQDPPGHITDTQY
TRBJ2-5,.,12,TRBV12-3/TRBV12-4,ASSKNRAEETQY
TRBJ2-7,TRBD1,16,TRBV7-7,ASRLRDRDSLSTYEQY
TRBJ2-2,.,10,TRBV20-1,SARQHTGELF
TRBJ1-1,.,12,TRBV7-3,ASSLNSGGTGAF
TRBJ2-7,.,11,TRBV7-2,AGSLERVRGQY
TRBJ1-2,.,11,TRBV27,ASAENPNYGYT
TRBJ2-5,TRBD2,13,TRBV2,ASRNGLAGFETQY
TRBJ2-1,TRBD1,11,TRBV10-3,AITDRDYNEQF
TRBJ1-1,TRBD1,12,TRBV18,ASELGQGGTEAF
TRBJ1-1,.,12,TRBV29-1,SGRETGTGTEAF
TRBJ1-1,.,11,TRBV19,ASNDRVNTEAY
TRBJ2-7,.,12,TRBV20-1,SARSPLRSHEQC
.,.,12,TRBV6-1,ACQDNREYYEQY
TRBJ1-6,.,10,TRBV7-6,ASSSFNSPLH
TRBJ1-2,.,14,TRBV27,ASSSLGRLPNYGYT
TRBJ2-2,.,13,TRBV7-2,ASSYSQGPIGGLF
TRBJ2-7,.,11,TRBV5-6,ASSSQGSYEQY
TRBJ2-5,TRBD2,13,TRBV7-2,ASSLGDYAQETQY
TRBJ1-6,.,13,TRBV12-5,ASGFEQIPNSPLH
TRBJ2-7,.,9,TRBV3-1,ASSQVHEQY
TRBJ2-3,.,11,TRBV15,ATSSPLTDTQY
TRBJ1-2,.,12,TRBV29-1,SVDVGRGGYGYT
TRBJ2-5,.,16,TRBV28,ASSLTPGTGQYGETQY
TRBJ1-2,TRBD1,13,TRBV25-1,ASSEPGDRDYGYT
TRBJ2-1,.,15,TRBV14,ASSLGLGGWSYNEQF
TRBJ2-1,.,13,TRBV5-1,ASSWDSSSYNEQF
TRBJ2-3,.,12,TRBV9,ASSVVEGGDTQY
TRBJ2-7,TRBD1,12,TRBV6-1,ASTRQGASYEQY
TRBJ1-5,TRBD1,13,TRBV20-1,SASRQGDSNQPQH
TRBJ2-1,.,11,TRBV20-1,SAKMGLYNEQF
TRBJ2-3,.,14,TRBV6-6,ASSYPTGTSTDTRY
TRBJ1-2,.,11,TRBV2,ASTGGGPYGYT
TRBJ1-3,TRBD1,14,TRBV9,ASSVTGGHSGNTIY
TRBJ1-6,.,12,TRBV7-8,ASSLPGVGSPLH
TRBJ2-5,.,12,TRBV19,ASSPREGWGTQY
TRBJ2-5,.,9,TRBV13,ASRRMETQY
TRBJ1-2,.,10,TRBV20-1,SASPNHYGYT
TRBJ1-5,.,11,TRBV12-3/TRBV12-4,ASSGDINQPQH
TRBJ2-6,TRBD1,15,TRBV29-1,SVDQTGTRTGANVLT
TRBJ1-3,.,11,TRBV11-3,ASSLGLGNTIY